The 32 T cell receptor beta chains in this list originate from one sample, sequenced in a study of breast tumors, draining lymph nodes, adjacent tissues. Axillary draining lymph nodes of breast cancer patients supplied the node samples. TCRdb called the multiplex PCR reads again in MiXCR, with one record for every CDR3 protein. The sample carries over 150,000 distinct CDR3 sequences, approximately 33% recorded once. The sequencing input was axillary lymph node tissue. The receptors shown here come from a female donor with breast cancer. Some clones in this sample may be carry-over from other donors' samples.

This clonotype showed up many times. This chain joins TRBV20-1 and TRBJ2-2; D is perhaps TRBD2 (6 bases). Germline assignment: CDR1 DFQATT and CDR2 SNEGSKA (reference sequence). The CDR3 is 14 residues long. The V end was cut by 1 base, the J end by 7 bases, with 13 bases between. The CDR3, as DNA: TGCAGTGCTAGAGGGGCTAGCGATCACGGGGAGCTGTTTTTT. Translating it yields CSARGASDHGELFF.

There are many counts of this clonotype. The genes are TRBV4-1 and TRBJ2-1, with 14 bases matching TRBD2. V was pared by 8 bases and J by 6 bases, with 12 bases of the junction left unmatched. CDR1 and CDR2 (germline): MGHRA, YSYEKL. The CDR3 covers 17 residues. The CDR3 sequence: CASRGTSGSLELNEQFF. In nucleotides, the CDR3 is TGCGCCAGCCGCGGGACTAGCGGGAGTTTGGAACTCAATGAGCAGTTCTTC.

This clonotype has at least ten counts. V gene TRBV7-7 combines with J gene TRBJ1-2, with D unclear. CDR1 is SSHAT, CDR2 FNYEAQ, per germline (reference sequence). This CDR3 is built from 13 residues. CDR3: CASGRANTYGYTF. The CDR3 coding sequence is TGTGCTAGCGGGAGGGCGAATACGTATGGCTACACCTTC.

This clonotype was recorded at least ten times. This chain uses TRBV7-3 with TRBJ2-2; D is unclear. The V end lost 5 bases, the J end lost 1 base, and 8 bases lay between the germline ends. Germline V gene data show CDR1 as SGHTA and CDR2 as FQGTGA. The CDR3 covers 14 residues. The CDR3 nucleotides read TGTGCCAGCAGCCGGGCAGGGAACACCGGGGAGCTGTTTTTT. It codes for CASSRAGNTGELFF. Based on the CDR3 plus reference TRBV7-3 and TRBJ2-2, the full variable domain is GAGVSQTPSNKVTEKGKYVELRCDPISGHTALYWYRQSLGQGPEFLIYFQGTGAADDSGLPNDRFFAVRPEGSVSTLKIQRTERGDSAVYLCASSRAGNTGELFFGEGSRLTVL.

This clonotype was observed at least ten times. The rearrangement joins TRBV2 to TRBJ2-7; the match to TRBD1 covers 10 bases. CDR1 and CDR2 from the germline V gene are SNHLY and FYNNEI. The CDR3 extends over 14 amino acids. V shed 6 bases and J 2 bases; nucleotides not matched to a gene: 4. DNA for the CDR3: TGTGCCAGCAGGGGAGACAGGGGGCCCTACGAGCAGTACTTC. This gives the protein CASRGDRGPYEQYF.

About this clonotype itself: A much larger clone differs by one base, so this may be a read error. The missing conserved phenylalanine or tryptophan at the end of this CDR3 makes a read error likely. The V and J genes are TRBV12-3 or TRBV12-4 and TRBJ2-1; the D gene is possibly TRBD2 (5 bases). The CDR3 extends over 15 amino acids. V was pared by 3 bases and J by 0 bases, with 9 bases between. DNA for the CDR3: TGTGCCAGCAGTTTTAGGGAGAGCTCCTACAATGAGCAGTTCCTC. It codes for CASSFRESSYNEQFL.

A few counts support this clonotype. The CDR3 is CASSFQENTEAFF. The CDR3 DNA reads as TGTGCCAGCAGCTTTCAAGAGAACACTGAAGCTTTCTTT. V is TRBV7-2 and J is TRBJ1-1; D is ambiguous. Trimming took 3 bases from V and 1 from J, leaving 6 bases between them. This CDR3 contains 13 residues. Germline V gives CDR1 SGHTA, CDR2 FQGNSA. The whole variable domain, remainder taken from reference TRBV7-2 and TRBJ1-1, is GAGVSQSPSNKVTEKGKDVELRCDPISGHTALYWYRQSLGQGLEFLIYFQGNSAPDKSGLPSDRFSAERTGGSVSTLTIQRTQQEDSAVYLCASSFQENTEAFFGQGTRLTVV.

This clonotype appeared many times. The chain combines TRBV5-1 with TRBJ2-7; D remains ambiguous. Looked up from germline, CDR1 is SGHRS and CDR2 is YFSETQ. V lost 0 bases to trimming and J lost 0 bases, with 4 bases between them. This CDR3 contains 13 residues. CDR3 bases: TGCGCCAGCAGCTTGGAGGGCTCCTACGAGCAGTACTTC. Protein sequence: CASSLEGSYEQYF.

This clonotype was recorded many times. CDR3 in DNA: TGCAGTGCCCCGGGACAGGGGGCTGTCTACGAGCAGTACTTC. Translation gives CSAPGQGAVYEQYF. The chain is built from TRBV20-1 and TRBJ2-7, with 12 bases that match TRBD1. Trimming removed 6 bases from V and 3 bases from J; junction bases left unmatched: 6. The CDR3 totals 14 residues. Germline V gene lookup returns CDR1 DFQATT and CDR2 SNEGSKA (reference sequence).

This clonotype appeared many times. CDR3 DNA sequence: TGTGCCAGCAGATCTACAGGGTACCAAGAGACCCAGTACTTC. It specifies CASRSTGYQETQYF. V usage is TRBV9 and J usage is TRBJ2-5, with a tentative D call TRBD1 (6 bases). The CDR3 length is 14 residues. From germline, CDR1 is SGDLS and CDR2 YYNGEE. V gave up 5 bases and J gave up 0 bases, with 11 bases separating them.

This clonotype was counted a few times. Here the CDR3 reads CASSYSGRKVYGYTF. In DNA, the CDR3 is TGTGCCAGCAGTTACTCGGGCAGGAAAGTCTATGGCTACACCTTC. The rearrangement uses TRBV6-2 or TRBV6-3 and TRBJ1-2; no clear D gene. Per the germline V gene, CDR1 is MNHEY and CDR2 is SVGEGT. The CDR3 has 15 residues. The V gene lost 0 bases and the J gene lost 4 bases, with 12 bases spanning the gap.

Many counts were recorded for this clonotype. CDR3 protein: CASSFMPSSGANVLTF. The CDR3 DNA follows: TGTGCCAGCAGTTTTATGCCGAGCTCTGGGGCCAACGTCCTGACTTTC. This sequence joins TRBV28 and TRBJ2-6; D remains unclear. V was pared by 3 bases and J by 0 bases, with 9 bases between. CDR1 is MDHEN and CDR2 is SYDVKM in the germline V gene. CDR3 length: 16 amino acids.

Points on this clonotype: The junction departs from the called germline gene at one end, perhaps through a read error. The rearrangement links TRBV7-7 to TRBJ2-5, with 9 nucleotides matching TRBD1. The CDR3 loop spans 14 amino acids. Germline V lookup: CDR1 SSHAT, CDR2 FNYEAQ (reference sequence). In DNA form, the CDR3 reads TGTGCTAGCAGCTGGGACAGGGTCGGAGAGACCCAGTACTTC. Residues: CASSWDRVGETQYF.

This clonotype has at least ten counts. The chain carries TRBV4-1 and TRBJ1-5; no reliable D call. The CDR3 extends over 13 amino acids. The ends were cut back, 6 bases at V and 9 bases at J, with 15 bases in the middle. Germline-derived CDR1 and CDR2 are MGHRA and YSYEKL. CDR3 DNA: TGCGCCAGCAGAGACATCCGGGGAGGGCCCCAGCATTTT. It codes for CASRDIRGGPQHF.

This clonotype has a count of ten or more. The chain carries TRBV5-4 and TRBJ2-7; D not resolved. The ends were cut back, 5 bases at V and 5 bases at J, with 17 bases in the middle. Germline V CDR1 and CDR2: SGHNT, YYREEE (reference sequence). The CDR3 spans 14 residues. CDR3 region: CASSRTRSPDEQYF. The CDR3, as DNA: TGTGCCAGCAGTCGAACCCGATCGCCCGACGAGCAGTACTTC.

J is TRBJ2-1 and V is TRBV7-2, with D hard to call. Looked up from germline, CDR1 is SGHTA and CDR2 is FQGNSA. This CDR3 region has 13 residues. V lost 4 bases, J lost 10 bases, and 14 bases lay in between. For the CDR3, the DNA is TGTGCCAGCAGCTCTTACGGCGCAGAGGAGCAGTTCTTC. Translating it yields CASSSYGAEEQFF.

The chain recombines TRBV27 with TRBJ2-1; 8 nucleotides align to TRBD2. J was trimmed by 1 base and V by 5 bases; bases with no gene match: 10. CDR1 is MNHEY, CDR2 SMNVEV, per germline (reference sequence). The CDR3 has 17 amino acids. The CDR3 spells CASSEETAGESYNEQFF. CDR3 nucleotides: TGTGCCAGCAGTGAAGAAACAGCGGGAGAATCCTACAATGAGCAGTTCTTC.

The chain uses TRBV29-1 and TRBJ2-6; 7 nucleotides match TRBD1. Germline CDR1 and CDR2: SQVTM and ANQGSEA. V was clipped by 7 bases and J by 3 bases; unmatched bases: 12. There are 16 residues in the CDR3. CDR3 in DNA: TGCAGCGCCGATTCGAGGGGGCTTAATGGGGCCAACGTCCTGACTTTC. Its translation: CSADSRGLNGANVLTF.

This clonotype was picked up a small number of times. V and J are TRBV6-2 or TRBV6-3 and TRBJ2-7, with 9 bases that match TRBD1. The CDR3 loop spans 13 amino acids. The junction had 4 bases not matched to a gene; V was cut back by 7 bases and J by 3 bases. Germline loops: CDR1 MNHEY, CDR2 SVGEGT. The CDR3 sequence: CASKGDRVYEQYF. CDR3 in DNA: TGTGCCAGCAAGGGGGACAGGGTCTACGAGCAGTACTTC.

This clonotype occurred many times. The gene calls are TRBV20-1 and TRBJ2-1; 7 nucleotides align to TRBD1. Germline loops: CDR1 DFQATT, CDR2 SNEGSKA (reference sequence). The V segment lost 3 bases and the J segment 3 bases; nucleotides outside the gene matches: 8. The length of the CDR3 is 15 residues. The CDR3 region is CSASLRGPGYNEQFF. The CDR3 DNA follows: TGCAGTGCTAGTTTAAGGGGGCCGGGCTACAATGAGCAGTTCTTC.

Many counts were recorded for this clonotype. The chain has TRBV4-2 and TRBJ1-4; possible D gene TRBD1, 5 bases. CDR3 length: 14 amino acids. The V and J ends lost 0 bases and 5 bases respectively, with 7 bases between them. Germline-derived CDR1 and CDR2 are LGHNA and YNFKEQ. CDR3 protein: CASSQERGNEKLFF. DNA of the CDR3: TGTGCCAGCAGCCAAGAAAGGGGCAATGAAAAACTGTTTTTT.

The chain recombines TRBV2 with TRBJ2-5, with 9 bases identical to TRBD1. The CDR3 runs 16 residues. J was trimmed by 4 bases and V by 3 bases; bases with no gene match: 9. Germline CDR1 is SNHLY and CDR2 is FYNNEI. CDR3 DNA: TGTGCCAGCAGTGACCGGGACAGGGATCTTCGAGAGACCCAGTACTTC. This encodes CASSDRDRDLRETQYF.

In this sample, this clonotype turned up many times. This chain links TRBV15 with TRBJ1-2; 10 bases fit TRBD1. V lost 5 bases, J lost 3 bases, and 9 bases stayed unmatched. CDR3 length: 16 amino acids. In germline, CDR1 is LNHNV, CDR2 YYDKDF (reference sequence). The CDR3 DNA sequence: TGTGCCACCAGCCTCAAAGGACAGGGGGTCTACTATGGCTACACCTTC. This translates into CATSLKGQGVYYGYTF.

The CDR3 DNA is TGCAGTGCTGGGGGGGGTAGCGGAGACTACAATGAGCAGTTCTTC. Protein: CSAGGGSGDYNEQFF. The chain joins TRBV20-1 to TRBJ2-1; 7 bases match TRBD2. Losses at the gene ends were 5 bases for V and 3 bases for J; bases not matched to a gene: 10. Germline V CDR1 and CDR2: DFQATT, SNEGSKA (reference sequence). The CDR3 length is 15 residues.

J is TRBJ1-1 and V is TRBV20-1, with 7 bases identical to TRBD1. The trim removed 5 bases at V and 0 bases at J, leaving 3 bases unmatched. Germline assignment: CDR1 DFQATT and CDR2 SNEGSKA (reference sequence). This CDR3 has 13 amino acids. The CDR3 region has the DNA TGCAGTGCTCCGGGACAGATGAACACTGAAGCTTTCTTT. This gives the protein CSAPGQMNTEAFF.

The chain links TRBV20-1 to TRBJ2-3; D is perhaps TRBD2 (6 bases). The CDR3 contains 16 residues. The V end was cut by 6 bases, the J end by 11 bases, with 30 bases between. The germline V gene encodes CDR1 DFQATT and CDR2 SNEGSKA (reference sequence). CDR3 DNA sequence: TGCAGTGCCCCAGACCGGGTCGGGGTAAGGAGGGATGAGCAGTATTTT. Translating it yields CSAPDRVGVRRDEQYF.

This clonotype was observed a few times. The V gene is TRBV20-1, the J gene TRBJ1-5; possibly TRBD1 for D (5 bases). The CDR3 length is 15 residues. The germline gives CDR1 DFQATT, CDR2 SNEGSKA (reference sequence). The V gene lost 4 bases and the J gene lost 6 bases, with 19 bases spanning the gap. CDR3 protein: CSAIRQTGGTQPQHF. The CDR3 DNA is TGCAGTGCTATCAGACAGACGGGAGGCACTCAGCCCCAGCATTTT.

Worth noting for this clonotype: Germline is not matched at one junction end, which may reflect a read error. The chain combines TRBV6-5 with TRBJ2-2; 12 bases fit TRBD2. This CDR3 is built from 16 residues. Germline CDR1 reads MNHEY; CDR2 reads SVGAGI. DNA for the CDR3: TGTGCCAGCAGTCGGACTAGCGGGGTGATGGGCGGGGAGCCGTTTTTT. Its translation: CASSRTSGVMGGEPFF.

CDR3 sequence: CASSYVTGRYSSYNSPLHF. CDR3 DNA sequence: TGTGCCAGCAGTTACGTTACAGGGCGGTACAGCTCCTATAATTCACCCCTCCACTTT. This rearrangement joins TRBV11-2 to TRBJ1-6, with D maybe TRBD1 (6 bases). CDR1 is SGHAT, CDR2 FQNNGV, per germline. This CDR3 contains 19 residues. Trimming took off 6 bases at V and 0 bases at J, with 21 bases between the two ends.

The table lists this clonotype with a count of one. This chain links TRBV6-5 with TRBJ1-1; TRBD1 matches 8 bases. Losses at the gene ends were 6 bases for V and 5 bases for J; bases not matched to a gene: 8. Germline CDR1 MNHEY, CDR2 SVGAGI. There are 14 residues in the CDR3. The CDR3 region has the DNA TGTGCCAGCAGCCCGACAGGGGTTAGGACTGAAGCTTTCTTT. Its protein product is CASSPTGVRTEAFF.

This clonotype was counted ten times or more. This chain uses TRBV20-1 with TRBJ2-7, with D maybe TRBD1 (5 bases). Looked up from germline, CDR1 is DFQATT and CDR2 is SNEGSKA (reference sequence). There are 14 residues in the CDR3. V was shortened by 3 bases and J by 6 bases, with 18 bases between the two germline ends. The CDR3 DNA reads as TGCAGTGCTAGTGAGAGGCAGGGTGATCTCGAGCAGTACTTC. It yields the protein CSASERQGDLEQYF.

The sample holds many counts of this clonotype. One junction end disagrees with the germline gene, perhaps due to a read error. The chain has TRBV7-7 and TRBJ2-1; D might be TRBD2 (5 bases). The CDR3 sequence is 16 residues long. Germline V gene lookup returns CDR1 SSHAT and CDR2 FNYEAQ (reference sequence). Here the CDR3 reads CASSLGRGPGQDEQFF. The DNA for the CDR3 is TGTGCTAGCAGCTTAGGTCGGGGTCCGGGTCAGGATGAGCAGTTCTTC.